Here is one TCR beta chain with its context. As yet, its antigen is unknown. V gave up 2 bases and J gave up 1 base, with 15 bases separating them. Looked up from germline, CDR1 is SGHDT and CDR2 is YYEEEE. The CDR3 loop spans 16 amino acids. The data originate from a study of CD8 T cells in Susac syndrome. A quantity of roughly 0.5 to 1 ug RNA underwent reverse transcription using random hexamers. Amplification of TCR beta CDR3 spanned 54 Vbeta and 13 Jbeta via immunoSEQ multiplex PCR. TCRdb re-called the immunoSEQ multiplex PCR reads through MiXCR, storing one row per CDR3 protein. The table has approximately 270,000 distinct CDR3 sequences, 93% seen once. General observations from the study: By the study's own acknowledgment, its TCR sequencing and HLA analysis included relatively few individuals.

Sequencing of TCR beta was performed on blood CD8+ and CD4+ T cells. The TEMRA cells underwent FACS enrichment, while the CD8+ and CD4+ T cells underwent negative isolation. The rearrangement links TRBV5-6 to TRBJ2-5; no definite D call. Material for sequencing was CD4+ T cells from PBMCs. The origin of this receptor is a human donor with multiple sclerosis. Here the CDR3 DNA reads TGTGCCAGCAGCTTCCACGTGGCAGAACCCCAAGAGACCCAGTACTTC. Translated, it gives CASSFHVAEPQETQYF. The full variable domain, in which reference TRBV5-6 and TRBJ2-5 provide the parts outside the CDR3, is DAGVTQSPTHLIKTRGQQVTLRCSPKSGHDTVSWYQQALGQGPQFIFQYYEEEERQRGNFPDRFSGHQFPNYSSELNVNALLLGDSALYLCASSFHVAEPQETQYFGPGTRLLVL.